The sequence of this T cell receptor (beta chain) was determined in a study of T cell changes during pregnancy in multiple sclerosis. This table comes from immunoSEQ multiplex PCR, and its TCRdb copy is limited to in-frame clones, with some not included. The sample lists some 60,000 clones, 75% to 95% occurring once. Germline V lookup: CDR1 SGHVS, CDR2 FNYEAQ. This CDR3 is 16 amino acids long. V shed 0 bases and J 2 bases; nucleotides not matched to a gene: 3. The chain has TRBV7-6 and TRBJ1-1, with TRBD1 matching 10 bases. The specimen was peripheral blood, collected before pregnancy. The source of this sequence is a female donor with multiple sclerosis, enrolled in a pregnancy study. CDR3: CASSLAGTGVNTEAFF. In DNA, the CDR3 is TGTGCCAGCAGCTTAGCCGGGACAGGGGTTAACACTGAAGCTTTCTTT.